The TCR beta chain described here comes from a study of blood T cell repertoires in COVID-19 (TCRdb year 2020). Background for the entire study: The collaborator samples originated in the United States, Italy and Spain and spanned the acute and convalescent phases of COVID-19. The prospective study material was composed of cDNA or gDNA derived from T cells, B-cell-depleted T cells, or PBMCs. Subjects who had been exposed to COVID-19, were actively infected with it, or had recovered from it provided the deeply sampled blood TCRbeta repertoires that made up the dataset. A freely available public database, intended as a resource for researchers studying the immune response to SARS-CoV-2, is where the repertoires were released. Samples came from the ongoing ImmuneRACE study (first 160 participants) plus 1,254 subjects from 6 global collaborators. The sample metadata nearly always contained a de-identified subject ID, COVID-19 status, age in years and sex. HLA class I and class II types, where available, came from metadata supplied by the sample provider rather than from assay-based typing. Broader findings and caveats from the paper: The amount of clinical and demographic metadata varied by source and participant and was provided uncurated.

The immunoSEQ Assay, a bias-controlled multiplex PCR, was used to amplify TCRbeta CDR3 regions from genomic DNA. The study's processing was this. The number of nucleated cells in each sample was estimated by amplification of reference gene primers within the assay. Sequence reads were collapsed and filtered to measure the absolute abundance of every unique TCRbeta CDR3 rearrangement. For each sample, productive Simpson clonality was calculated as the square root of Simpson's diversity index across productive rearrangements. TCRdb retrieved this table from immuneACCESS and kept in-frame rearrangements only. Not all clones are present; in checked studies, unresolved V genes account for under half, and no reason is known for the remainder. The V and J calls and clone size come from that table; D and trimming were worked out from the DNA. Across this sample there are roughly 320,000 clones, with 90% to 95% seen only once. Of the sample, around 3.9% falls within the top ten clones.

Participants in the prospective study were enrolled through a virtual design, were aged 18 to 89 years, and lived in under 25 United States geographic areas. Cohort assignment in the prospective study relied on participant-reported clinical history from a screening survey and a study questionnaire. Exposed participants were defined as having been in contact with someone with a PCR-confirmed or clinician-diagnosed COVID-19 case within 2 weeks of study entry. Mobile phlebotomists in the prospective study collected whole blood, serum and a nasopharyngeal or oropharyngeal swab from every participant. Participants in the prospective study had the option to provide additional blood draws and questionnaires over a 2-month period. Blood samples from the prospective study were shipped frozen or at room temperature prior to DNA extraction. As concerns this clone: Its antigen is currently not known. There are no base qualities to consult, and no much larger clone falls within one base. Other nucleotide sequences from this sample produce the same CDR3.

Taken from cysteine to phenylalanine, the CDR3 has 14 residues. Only CDR3 DNA remains: 42 bases, in frame from the first base. The germline V gene (reference sequence) specifies SEHNR as CDR1 and FQNEAQ as CDR2. The junction shows trimming of 1 base on V and 0 bases on J, plus 6 bases between the germline ends. The source is a woman aged 30 to 39 who had been exposed to COVID-19. The rearrangement joined TRBV7-9 to TRBJ1-1; no D gene is confidently identified. Sequencing was performed on PBMCs or T cells enriched from blood (not recorded which). The CDR3 protein is CASSLVSVNTEAFF. The DNA is as follows: TGTGCCAGCAGCTTAGTTTCGGTGAACACTGAAGCTTTCTTT. The entire variable domain, with the stretches around the CDR3 drawn from the reference TRBV7-9 and TRBJ1-1 proteins, is DTGVSQNPRHKITKRGQNVTFRCDPISEHNRLYWYRQTLGQGPEFLTYFQNEAQLEKSRLLSDRFSAERPKGSFSTLEIQRTEQGDSAMYLCASSLVSVNTEAFFGQGTRLTVV.